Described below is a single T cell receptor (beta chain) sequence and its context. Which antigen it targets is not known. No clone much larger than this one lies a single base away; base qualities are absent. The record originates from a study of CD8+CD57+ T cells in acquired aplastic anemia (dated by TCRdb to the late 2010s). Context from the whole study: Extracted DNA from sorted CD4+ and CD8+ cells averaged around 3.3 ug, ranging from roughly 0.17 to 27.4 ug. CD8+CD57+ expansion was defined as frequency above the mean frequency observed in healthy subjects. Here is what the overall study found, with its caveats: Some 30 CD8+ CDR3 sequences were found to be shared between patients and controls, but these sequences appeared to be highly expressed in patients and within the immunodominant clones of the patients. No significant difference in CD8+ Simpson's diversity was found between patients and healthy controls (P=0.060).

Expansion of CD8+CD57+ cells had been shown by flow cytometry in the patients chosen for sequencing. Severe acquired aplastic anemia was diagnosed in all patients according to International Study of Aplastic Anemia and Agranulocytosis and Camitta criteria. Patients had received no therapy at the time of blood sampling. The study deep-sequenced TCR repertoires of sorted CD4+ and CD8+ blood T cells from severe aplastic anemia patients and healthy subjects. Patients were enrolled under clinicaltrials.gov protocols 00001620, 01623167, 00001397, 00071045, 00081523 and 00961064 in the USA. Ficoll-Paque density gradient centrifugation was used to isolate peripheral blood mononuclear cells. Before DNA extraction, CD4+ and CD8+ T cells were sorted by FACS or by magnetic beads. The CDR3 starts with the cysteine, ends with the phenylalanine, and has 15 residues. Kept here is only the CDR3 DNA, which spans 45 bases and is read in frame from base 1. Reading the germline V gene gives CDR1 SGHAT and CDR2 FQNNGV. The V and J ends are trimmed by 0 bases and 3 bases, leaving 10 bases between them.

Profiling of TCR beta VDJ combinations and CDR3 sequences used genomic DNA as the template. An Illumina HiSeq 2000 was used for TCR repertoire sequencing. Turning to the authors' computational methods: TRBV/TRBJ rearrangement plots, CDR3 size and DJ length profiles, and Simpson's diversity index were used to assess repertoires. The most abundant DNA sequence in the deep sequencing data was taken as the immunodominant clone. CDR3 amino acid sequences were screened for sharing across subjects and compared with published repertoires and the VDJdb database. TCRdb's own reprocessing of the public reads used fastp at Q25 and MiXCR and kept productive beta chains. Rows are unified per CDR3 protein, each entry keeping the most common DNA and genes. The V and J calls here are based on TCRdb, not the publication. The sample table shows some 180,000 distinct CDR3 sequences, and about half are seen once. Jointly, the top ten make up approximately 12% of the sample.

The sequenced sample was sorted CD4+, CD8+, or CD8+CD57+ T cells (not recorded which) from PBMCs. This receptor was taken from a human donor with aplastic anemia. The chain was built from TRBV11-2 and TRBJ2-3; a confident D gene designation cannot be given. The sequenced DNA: TGTGCCAGCAGCTTAGAAGGGAACCCGACAGATACGCAGTATTTT. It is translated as CASSLEGNPTDTQYF.